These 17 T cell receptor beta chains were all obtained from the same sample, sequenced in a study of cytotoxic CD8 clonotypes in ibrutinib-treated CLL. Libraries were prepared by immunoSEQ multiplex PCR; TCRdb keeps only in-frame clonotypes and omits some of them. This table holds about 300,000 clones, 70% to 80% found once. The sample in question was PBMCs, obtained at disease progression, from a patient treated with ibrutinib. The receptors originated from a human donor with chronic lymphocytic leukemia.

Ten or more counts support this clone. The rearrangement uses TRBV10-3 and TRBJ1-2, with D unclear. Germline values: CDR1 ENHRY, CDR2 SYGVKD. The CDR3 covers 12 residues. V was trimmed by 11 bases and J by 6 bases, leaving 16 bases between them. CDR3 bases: TGTGCCGCGTCAGGCTTTGAAGATGGCTACACCTTC. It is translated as CAASGFEDGYTF.

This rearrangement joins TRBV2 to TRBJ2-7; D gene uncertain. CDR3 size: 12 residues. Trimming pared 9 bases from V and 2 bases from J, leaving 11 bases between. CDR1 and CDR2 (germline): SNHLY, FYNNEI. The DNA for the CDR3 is TGTGCCAGTATGATATCAGCCTACGAGCAGTACTTC. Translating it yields CASMISAYEQYF. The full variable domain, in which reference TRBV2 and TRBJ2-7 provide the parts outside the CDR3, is EPEVTQTPSHQVTQMGQEVILRCVPISNHLYFYWYRQILGQKVEFLVSFYNNEISEKSEIFDDQFSVERPDGSNFTLKIRSTKLEDSAMYFCASMISAYEQYFGPGTRLTVT.

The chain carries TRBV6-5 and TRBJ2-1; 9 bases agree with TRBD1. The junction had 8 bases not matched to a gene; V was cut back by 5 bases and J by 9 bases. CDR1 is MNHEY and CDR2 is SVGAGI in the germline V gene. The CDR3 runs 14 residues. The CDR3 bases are TGTGCCAGCAGTGAACACAGGGGGCCAATTGAGCAGTTCTTC. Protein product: CASSEHRGPIEQFF.

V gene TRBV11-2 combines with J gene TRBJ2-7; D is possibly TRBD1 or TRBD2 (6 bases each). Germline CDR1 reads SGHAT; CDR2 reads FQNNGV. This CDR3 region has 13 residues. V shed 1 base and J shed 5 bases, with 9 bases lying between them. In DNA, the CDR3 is TGTGCCAGCAGCTTAGGGGGGGCAAACGAGCAGTACTTC. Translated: CASSLGGANEQYF.

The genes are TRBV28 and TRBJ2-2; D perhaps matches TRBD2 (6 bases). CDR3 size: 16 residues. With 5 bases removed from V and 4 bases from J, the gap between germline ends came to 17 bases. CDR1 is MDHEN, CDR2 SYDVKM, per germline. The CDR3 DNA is TGTGCCAGCAGTCTCTTAGCGCCCGGGGGCACCGGGGAGCTGTTTTTT. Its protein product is CASSLLAPGGTGELFF. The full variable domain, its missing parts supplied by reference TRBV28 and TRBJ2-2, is DVKVTQSSRYLVKRTGEKVFLECVQDMDHENMFWYRQDPGLGLRLIYFSYDVKMKEKGDIPEGYSVSREKKERFSLILESASTNQTSMYLCASSLLAPGGTGELFFGEGSRLTVL.

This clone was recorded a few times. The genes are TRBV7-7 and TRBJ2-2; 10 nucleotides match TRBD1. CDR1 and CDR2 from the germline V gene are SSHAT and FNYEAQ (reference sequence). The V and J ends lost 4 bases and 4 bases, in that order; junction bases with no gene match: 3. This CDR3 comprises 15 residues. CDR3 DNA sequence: TGTGCCAGCAGCTATGGGGACAGGGGCACCGGGGAGCTGTTTTTT. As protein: CASSYGDRGTGELFF.

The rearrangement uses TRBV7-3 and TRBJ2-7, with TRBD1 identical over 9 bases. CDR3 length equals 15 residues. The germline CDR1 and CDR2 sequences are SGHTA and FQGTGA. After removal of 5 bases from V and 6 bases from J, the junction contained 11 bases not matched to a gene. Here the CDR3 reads CASSRTGTGPFEQYF. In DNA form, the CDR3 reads TGTGCCAGCAGCCGGACCGGGACAGGGCCCTTCGAGCAGTACTTC.

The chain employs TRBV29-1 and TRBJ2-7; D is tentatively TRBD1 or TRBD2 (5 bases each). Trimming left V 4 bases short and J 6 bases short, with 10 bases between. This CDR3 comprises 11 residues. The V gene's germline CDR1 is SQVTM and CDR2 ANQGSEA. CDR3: CSVGGVTEQYF. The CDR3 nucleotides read TGCAGCGTTGGAGGGGTAACCGAGCAGTACTTC.

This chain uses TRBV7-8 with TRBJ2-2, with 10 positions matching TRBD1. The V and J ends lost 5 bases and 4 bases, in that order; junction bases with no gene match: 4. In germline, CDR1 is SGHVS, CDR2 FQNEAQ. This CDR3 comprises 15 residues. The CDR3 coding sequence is TGTGCCAGCAGCCCCTGGACAGGGGGCACCGGGGAGCTGTTTTTT. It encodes CASSPWTGGTGELFF.

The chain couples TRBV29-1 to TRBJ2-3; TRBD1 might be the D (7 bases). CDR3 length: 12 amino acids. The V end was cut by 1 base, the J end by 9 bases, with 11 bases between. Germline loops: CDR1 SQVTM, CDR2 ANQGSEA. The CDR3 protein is CSVEGGGGTQYF. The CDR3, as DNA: TGCAGCGTTGAAGGCGGAGGGGGCACGCAGTATTTT.

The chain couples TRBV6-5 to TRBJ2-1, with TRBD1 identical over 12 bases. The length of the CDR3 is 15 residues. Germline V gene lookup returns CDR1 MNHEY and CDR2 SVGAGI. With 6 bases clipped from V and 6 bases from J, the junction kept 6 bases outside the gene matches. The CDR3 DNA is TGTGCCAGCAGCCCCGGGACAGGGGGCGGCAATGAGCAGTTCTTC. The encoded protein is CASSPGTGGGNEQFF.

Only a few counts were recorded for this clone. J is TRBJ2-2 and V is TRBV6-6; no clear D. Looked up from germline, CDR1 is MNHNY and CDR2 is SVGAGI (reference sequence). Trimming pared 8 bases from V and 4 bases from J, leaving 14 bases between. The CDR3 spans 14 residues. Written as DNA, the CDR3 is TGTGCCAGCCTCAAACCCAGCAGCACCGGGGAGCTGTTTTTT. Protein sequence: CASLKPSSTGELFF.

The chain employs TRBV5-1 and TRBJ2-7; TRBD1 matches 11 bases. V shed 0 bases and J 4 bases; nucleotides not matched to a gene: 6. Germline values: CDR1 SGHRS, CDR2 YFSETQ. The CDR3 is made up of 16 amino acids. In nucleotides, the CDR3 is TGCGCCAGCAGCTTGGTTCCCGGGACAGGGGGATACGAGCAGTACTTC. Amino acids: CASSLVPGTGGYEQYF.

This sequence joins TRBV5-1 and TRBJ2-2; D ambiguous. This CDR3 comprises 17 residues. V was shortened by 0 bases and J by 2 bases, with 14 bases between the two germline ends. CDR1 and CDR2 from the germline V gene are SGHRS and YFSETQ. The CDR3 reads CASSLAIQLINTGELFF. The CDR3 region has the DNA TGCGCCAGCAGCTTGGCGATCCAACTTATAAACACCGGGGAGCTGTTTTTT. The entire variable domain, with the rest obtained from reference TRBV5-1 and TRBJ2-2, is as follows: KAGVTQTPRYLIKTRGQQVTLSCSPISGHRSVSWYQQTPGQGLQFLFEYFSETQRNKGNFPGRFSGRQFSNSRSEMNVSTLELGDSALYLCASSLAIQLINTGELFFGEGSRLTVL.

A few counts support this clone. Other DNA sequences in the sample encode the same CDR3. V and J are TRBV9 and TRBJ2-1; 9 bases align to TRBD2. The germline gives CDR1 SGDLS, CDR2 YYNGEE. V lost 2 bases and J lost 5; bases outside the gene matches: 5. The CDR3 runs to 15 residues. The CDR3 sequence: CASSVAGGPNNEQFF. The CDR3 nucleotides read TGTGCCAGCAGCGTCGCGGGAGGGCCAAACAATGAGCAGTTCTTC.

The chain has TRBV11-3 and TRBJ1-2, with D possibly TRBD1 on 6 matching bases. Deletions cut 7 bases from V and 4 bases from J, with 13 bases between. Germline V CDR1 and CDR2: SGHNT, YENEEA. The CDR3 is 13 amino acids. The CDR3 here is CASTGRTVYGYTF. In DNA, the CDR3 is TGTGCCAGCACGGGCCGGACAGTCTATGGCTACACCTTC. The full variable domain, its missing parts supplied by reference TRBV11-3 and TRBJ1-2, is EAGVVQSPRYKIIEKKQPVAFWCNPISGHNTLYWYLQNLGQGPELLIRYENEEAVDDSQLPKDRFSAERLKGVDSTLKIQPAELGDSAVYLCASTGRTVYGYTFGSGTRLTVV.

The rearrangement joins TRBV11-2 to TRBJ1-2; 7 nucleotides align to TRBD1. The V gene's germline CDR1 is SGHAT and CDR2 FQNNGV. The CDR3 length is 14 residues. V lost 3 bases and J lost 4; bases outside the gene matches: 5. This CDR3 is CASSLAGGGYGYTF. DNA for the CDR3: TGTGCCAGCAGCTTGGCAGGGGGTGGCTATGGCTACACCTTC.